The rows below give T cell receptor beta chains drawn from one sample of a study of CD8 T cells in ankylosing spondylitis. Via MiXCR, TCRdb re-called the 5' RACE reads, giving one row per CDR3 protein. The profile shows about 500,000 distinct CDR3 sequences, roughly 5.2% of them singletons. The sequenced material came from blood, either unsorted or a sorted T cell fraction (not recorded which). The source is a male donor with ankylosing spondylitis. The CDR3 runs from the conserved cysteine through the conserved F or W. A D gene is named only where the DNA matches it firmly. Clone size is shown for a subset of rows, as once, few, many or a class of expanded clone.

D gene	V gene	J gene	clone size	CDR3 DNA	CDR3 protein
-	TRBV5-6	TRBJ1-3	few	TGTGCCAGCAGCAGCACGGGGGGAGGAAGGGCCATATATTTT	CASSSTGGGRAIYF
-	TRBV5-6	TRBJ1-2	many	TGTGCCAGCAGCTTGGGGGGGGAGACATTCCTCTATGGCTACACCTTC	CASSLGGETFLYGYTF
-	TRBV5-1	TRBJ2-3	many	TGCGCCAGCAGCGAGAACCTTCGCGAGGCAGATACGCAGTATTTT	CASSENLREADTQYF
-	TRBV7-2	TRBJ1-3	many	TGTGCCAGCAGCGGCCGACAGTTCTCTGGAAACACCATATATTTT	CASSGRQFSGNTIYF
-	TRBV20-1	TRBJ2-7	many	TGCAGTGCTAGGCCGAGCCTAGGCGAGCAGTACTTC	CSARPSLGEQYF
-	TRBV5-1	TRBJ2-6	many	TGCGCCAGCAGCTTGGCCTATAGCTCTGGGGCCAACGTCCTGACTTTC	CASSLAYSSGANVLTF
-	TRBV20-1	TRBJ2-3	many	TGCAGTGCTAGAATCCGGGCGAGTGGCACAGATACGCAGTATTTT	CSARIRASGTDTQYF
TRBD1	TRBV4-3	TRBJ2-1	-	TGCGCCAGCAGCACCCACGGGGGACAGGGGATTCGTGAGCAGTTCTTC	CASSTHGGQGIREQFF
-	TRBV28	TRBJ2-3	many	TGTGCCAGCAGTTCACCCACAGGGACAGATACGCAGTATTTT	CASSSPTGTDTQYF
TRBD1	TRBV6-1	TRBJ1-1	many	TGTGCCAGCAGTGAAGCGGGACAGGGGTTTACTGAAGCTTTCTTT	CASSEAGQGFTEAFF
-	TRBV10-3	TRBJ2-2	many	TGTGCCATCAGTCCCACGGGGGAACCTACCGGGGAGCTGTTTTTT	CAISPTGEPTGELFF
-	TRBV5-5	TRBJ2-3	-	TGTGCCAGCAGCCCTAGGCCCCCCTGGAACACAGATACGCAGTATTTT	CASSPRPPWNTDTQYF
-	TRBV20-1	TRBJ2-7	many	TGCAGTGCTAGGGTTGGGGGTAGATCCTACGAGCAGTACTTC	CSARVGGRSYEQYF
TRBD1	TRBV5-5	TRBJ2-7	many	TGTGCCAGCACAGTACCACCGGGACAGCCCTACGAGCAGTACTTC	CASTVPPGQPYEQYF
-	TRBV6-6	TRBJ1-4	many	TGTGCCAGCAGCCCCGTAGCGGAACTGTTTTTT	CASSPVAELFF
-	TRBV4-1	TRBJ2-7	many	TGCGCCAGCAGTGCTCGTGTGCGATCCGAGCAGTACTTC	CASSARVRSEQYF
-	TRBV5-1	TRBJ1-3	many	TGCGCCAGCAGCTTGGATGGGCCAGTTTCTGGAAACACCATATATTTT	CASSLDGPVSGNTIYF
TRBD1	TRBV5-6	TRBJ1-1	-	TGTGCCAGCAGCCCTGGGCGGACAGGGGAAAACACTGAAGCTTTCTTT	CASSPGRTGENTEAFF
-	TRBV10-3	TRBJ2-2	many	TGTGCCATCAGTGACCGTCTCGGGCCGGCCGGGGAGCTGTTTTTT	CAISDRLGPAGELFF
-	TRBV4-2	TRBJ1-1	many	TGTGCCAGCAGCCAGGGATTGACTGAAGCTTTCTTT	CASSQGLTEAFF